The 18 T cell receptor beta chains given below trace back to one sample, sequenced in a study of T cells in Graves' hyperthyroidism and ophthalmopathy. RNA transcripts provided the source from which TCR beta CDR3 regions were amplified. A set of HTBI primers served as the primers for a first-round RT-PCR of the TCR CDR3. TCRdb re-derived calls from the multiplex PCR reads in MiXCR, one entry per CDR3 protein. The sample contains approximately 150,000 distinct CDR3 sequences, about 9% of which appear only once. Material: blood. The receptor set was obtained from a woman aged 18-29 years with Graves' hyperthyroidism that later progressed to Graves' ophthalmopathy.

This clonotype was observed a few times. V gene TRBV4-2 combines with J gene TRBJ1-1, with D perhaps matching TRBD1 (5 bases). Germline V CDR1 and CDR2: LGHNA, YNFKEQ. Trimming pared 0 bases from V and 7 bases from J, leaving 9 bases between. The CDR3 runs to 13 residues. The CDR3 is CASSQEGPSEAFF. The CDR3 DNA follows: TGTGCCAGCAGCCAAGAGGGGCCCAGTGAAGCTTTCTTT.

This clonotype was counted many times. The V gene is TRBV19, the J gene TRBJ1-1; 10 nucleotides align to TRBD1. Germline V gene data show CDR1 as LNHDA and CDR2 as SQIVND (reference sequence). Trimming took 7 bases from V and 7 from J; bases not matched to a gene: 9. The CDR3 runs to 14 residues. The CDR3, as DNA: TGTGCCAGTACCTCCGGGACAGGGGTGGGTGAAGCTTTCTTT. It codes for CASTSGTGVGEAFF.

This clonotype was recorded many times. V gene TRBV3-1 combines with J gene TRBJ1-2, with 8 bases identical to TRBD1. Trimming cost V 0 bases and J 4 bases; bases outside gene matches: 1. Germline V gene sequence: CDR1 LGHDT, CDR2 YNNKEL (reference sequence). The length of the CDR3 is 14 residues. The CDR3 region has the DNA TGTGCCAGCAGCCAAGACACAGGGGGCTATGGCTACACCTTC. Residues: CASSQDTGGYGYTF.

This clonotype was counted once. This chain uses TRBV6-1 with TRBJ2-6; D is tentatively TRBD1 or TRBD2 (5 bases each). Germline V gives CDR1 MNHNS, CDR2 SASEGT. The V end lost 3 bases, the J end lost 0 bases, and 15 bases lay between the germline ends. The CDR3 contains 18 residues. The CDR3 DNA reads TGTGCCAGCAGTGATGTCGTGGTTGGGGGCTCTGGGGCCAACGTCCTGACTTTC. This sequence encodes CASSDVVVGGSGANVLTF.

This clonotype was seen many times. J is TRBJ2-3 and V is TRBV7-2, with D perhaps TRBD2 (6 bases). CDR1 is SGHTA, CDR2 FQGNSA, per germline. This CDR3 is 15 amino acids long. V shed 1 base and J shed 9 bases, with 17 bases lying between them. CDR3 DNA sequence: TGTGCCAGCAGCTTAGGGAGGGCCTCAATGGGGACGCAGTATTTT. Encoded protein: CASSLGRASMGTQYF.

This clonotype appeared many times. V usage is TRBV28 and J usage is TRBJ2-7; 8 bases are shared with TRBD1. CDR1 is MDHEN, CDR2 SYDVKM, per germline. V trimming: 5 bases; J trimming: 4 bases; junction bases outside the gene matches: 10. The CDR3 contains 15 residues. CDR3 sequence (DNA): TGTGCCAGCAGTGCCCCCGGGACAGGTTATTACGAGCAGTACTTC. The encoded protein is CASSAPGTGYYEQYF.

About this clonotype: A much bigger clone sits one base away, suggesting this may be a read error. This chain links TRBV29-1 with TRBJ1-1; 8 nucleotides agree with TRBD1. CDR1 SQVTM and CDR2 ANQGSEA come from the germline V gene. Trimming took 3 bases from V and 7 from J; bases not matched to a gene: 7. The CDR3 has 13 residues. The CDR3 reads CSVEDRAMIEAFF. The CDR3 nucleotides are TGCAGCGTTGAGGACAGGGCGATGATTGAAGCTTTCTTT.

This clonotype was observed a handful of times. It may be a read error: a sequence one base away is much more abundant. V is TRBV7-2 and J is TRBJ2-1; D call uncertain. Germline lookup yields CDR1 SGHTA and CDR2 FQGNSA. Trimming shortened V by 5 bases and J by 0 bases, and 11 bases separated the two germline ends. The CDR3 has 15 residues. The CDR3 nucleotides are TGTGCCAGCAGCCAAGACTGGAGCTCCTACAATGAGCAGTTCTTC. Translating it yields CASSQDWSSYNEQFF.

This clonotype was seen more than once but under ten times. A read error may produce the germline difference seen at one junction end. This chain connects TRBV6-1 to TRBJ2-7; D is unresolved. The germline V gene encodes CDR1 MNHNS and CDR2 SASEGT. This CDR3 region has 11 residues. The CDR3 spells CASSDSYEQCF. The DNA for the CDR3 is TGTGCCAGCAGTGATTCCTACGAGCAGTGCTTC.

Ten or more counts support this clonotype. J is TRBJ2-1 and V is TRBV6-1; 13 bases fit TRBD2. V was clipped by 6 bases and J by 8 bases; unmatched bases: 10. This CDR3 has 16 residues. CDR1 MNHNS and CDR2 SASEGT come from the germline V gene. The DNA for the CDR3 is TGTGCCAGCAGGGAGGTACTAGCGGGGGGGTGGGATGAGCAGTTCTTC. Encoded protein: CASREVLAGGWDEQFF.

This clonotype was seen at least ten times. The chain joins TRBV3-1 to TRBJ2-1; D not certain. Germline V lookup: CDR1 LGHDT, CDR2 YNNKEL (reference sequence). Deletions cut 1 base from V and 5 bases from J, with 9 bases between. The CDR3 is 14 amino acids. This CDR3 reads CASSQVVNNNEQFF. The CDR3 DNA is TGTGCCAGCAGCCAAGTGGTCAACAACAATGAGCAGTTCTTC.

Many counts were recorded for this clonotype. The V and J genes are TRBV2 and TRBJ1-2; D gene ambiguous. CDR1 is SNHLY and CDR2 is FYNNEI in the germline V gene. This CDR3 region has 13 residues. The V end was cut by 5 bases, the J end by 8 bases, with 15 bases between. The CDR3 nucleotides read TGTGCCAGCAGTTTGACGGAGGTCTGGGGCTACACCTTC. The encoded protein is CASSLTEVWGYTF. Complete variable domain (other parts from reference TRBV2 and TRBJ1-2): EPEVTQTPSHQVTQMGQEVILRCVPISNHLYFYWYRQILGQKVEFLVSFYNNEISEKSEIFDDQFSVERPDGSNFTLKIRSTKLEDSAMYFCASSLTEVWGYTFGSGTRLTVV.

The J gene is TRBJ1-2, the V gene TRBV27; D is ambiguous. V lost 3 bases and J 8 bases, leaving 13 bases between the germline ends. There are 13 residues in the CDR3. Germline lookup yields CDR1 MNHEY and CDR2 SMNVEV (reference sequence). As DNA, the CDR3 is TGTGCCAGCAGTTTGAGTTGGCGGAAGGGCTACACCTTC. Amino acids: CASSLSWRKGYTF.

This clonotype occurred many times. This chain links TRBV30 with TRBJ2-2, with 9 positions matching TRBD1. Germline V CDR1 and CDR2: GTSNPN, SVGIG (reference sequence). The ends lost 7 bases at V and 4 bases at J; junction bases unmatched: 7. The CDR3 covers 14 residues. DNA for the CDR3: TGTGCCTCCGACGGGACAGGGACCACCGGGGAGCTGTTTTTT. This sequence encodes CASDGTGTTGELFF. The full variable domain, completed using reference TRBV30 and TRBJ2-2, is SQTIHQWPATLVQPVGSPLSLECTVEGTSNPNLYWYRQAAGRGLQLLFYSVGIGQISSEVPQNLSASRPQDRQFILSSKKLLLSDSGFYLCASDGTGTTGELFFGEGSRLTVL.

CDR3 nucleotide sequence: TGTGCCAGTAGTATAGATATTGGTCCGAGGACAGGGGTCCCAGATACGCAGTATTTT. Residues: CASSIDIGPRTGVPDTQYF. The V gene is TRBV19, the J gene TRBJ2-3; 9 bases line up with TRBD1. Germline values: CDR1 LNHDA, CDR2 SQIVND (reference sequence). The CDR3 is made up of 19 amino acids. V shed 0 bases, J shed 4 bases, and the junction held 14 bases outside the gene matches.

This clonotype came up many times. This chain joins TRBV29-1 and TRBJ2-2, with 7 bases identical to TRBD2. Germline V gene sequence: CDR1 SQVTM, CDR2 ANQGSEA. V shed 6 bases, J shed 4 bases, and the junction held 8 bases outside the gene matches. The CDR3 has 14 amino acids. The CDR3 bases are TGCAGCGTGGCAACGACTAGCCTCACCGGGGAGCTGTTTTTT. It yields the protein CSVATTSLTGELFF.

This clonotype showed up many times. The chain joins TRBV6-2 or TRBV6-3 to TRBJ2-7; TRBD2 matches at 11 bases. Trimming cost V 5 bases and J 4 bases; bases outside gene matches: 22. This CDR3 comprises 20 residues. Germline V gene lookup returns CDR1 MNHEY and CDR2 SVGEGT. The CDR3 reads CASSPPPGTSGLGPPYEQYF. In DNA form, the CDR3 reads TGTGCCAGCAGTCCACCGCCCGGGACTAGCGGCCTCGGACCACCTTACGAGCAGTACTTC.

This clonotype occurred a few times. The chain combines TRBV5-4 with TRBJ2-3; TRBD2 agrees at 8 bases. V shed 4 bases and J 1 base; nucleotides not matched to a gene: 8. The V gene's germline CDR1 is SGHNT and CDR2 YYREEE (reference sequence). This CDR3 contains 16 residues. The CDR3 region has the DNA TGTGCCAGCAGCCCCATCGGGGGGGATGGCACAGATACGCAGTATTTT. Protein: CASSPIGGDGTDTQYF.